This record covers a single T cell receptor (beta chain). The clone's antigen remains unknown. Per-nucleotide qualities are absent, and no much larger clonotype sits a single base away. This entry is derived from a study of OX40 agonist ivuxolimab in advanced cancers. For the wider study: Ivuxolimab, which targeted the costimulatory receptor OX40 (CD134), was an agonistic, fully human IgG2 monoclonal antibody. Intravenous ivuxolimab was administered to patients every 2 weeks at six dose levels: 0.01, 0.1, 0.3, 1.5, 3 and 10 mg/kg. Among the roughly 52 dose-escalation patients, about 20 had hepatocellular carcinoma, about 15 melanoma, 9 renal cell carcinoma and 9 head and neck cancer. In the dose-escalation cohort, around four fifths of patients were male, and the mean age was approximately 60 years, with a range of roughly 23 to 85. Patients were allowed to have had prior anti-PD-1, anti-PD-L1 or anti-CTLA-4 therapy, and approximately 43% of the dose-escalation patients had previously received checkpoint inhibitors. Partial responses occurred in three dose-escalation patients, of whom one had hepatocellular carcinoma and two had cutaneous melanoma. The purpose of peripheral TCRbeta sequencing was to test whether ivuxolimab changed TCR sequence diversity and led to clonal T-cell expansion. The paper covers the monotherapy dose-escalation part of the phase I ivuxolimab trial, which included N of about 51 patients. Here is what the overall study found, with its caveats: Antigen specificity was not determined for the clonally expanded peripheral T cells. At doses of 0.1 to 3.0 mg/kg, clonal expansion of both CD4+ and CD8+ blood T cells was observed from baseline to week 6. Low levels of normalized T-cell clonal expansion were also seen in some patients who did not respond. On average, CD8+ T cells showed more expanded clones than CD4+ T cells after ivuxolimab. In the 0.1-3.0 mg/kg groups, partial responders were among the patients with the lowest normalized peripheral clonal expansion, particularly in CD8+ T cells.

At the junction V is shortened by 1 base and J by 4 bases, with 19 bases in between. Its CDR3 holds 17 amino acids, cysteine through phenylalanine. Only CDR3 DNA remains: 51 bases, in frame from the first base. The germline V gene (reference sequence) yields SEHNR for CDR1 and FQNEAQ for CDR2. Genomic DNA was extracted from sorted cells for sequencing of the TCRbeta CDR3 region. The immunoSEQ Assay was used to sequence the TCRbeta CDR3 regions. Held by TCRdb, this immuneACCESS table contains in-frame sequences only and omits some clones. Under half of the omission traces to an unresolved V gene where checked; the cause of the rest is unknown. The sample contains fewer than 25,000 clones, approximately 91% of them found a single time. In total, the top ten clones hold about 50% of the sample. Patients with autoimmune disease history or receiving systemic immunosuppression were excluded from the trial. Peripheral blood for TCR sequencing was collected from all dose cohorts at baseline, on cycle 4 day 1, and on cycle 7 day 1. The samples were drawn from a first-in-human, open-label, multicenter phase I dose-escalation trial of ivuxolimab. Adults with locally advanced or metastatic melanoma, renal cell carcinoma, hepatocellular carcinoma or head and neck squamous cell carcinoma were enrolled in the trial. Before TCR sequencing, CD4+ and CD8+ T cells were separately sorted from peripheral blood.

The sequence is built from TRBV7-9 and TRBJ1-1, and possibly TRBD1, on 5 matching bases. The source material was CD4+ or CD8+ T cells sorted from blood, sampled in a trial of the OX40 agonist ivuxolimab. The sequence came from an adult with an advanced solid tumor such as melanoma, head and neck, liver or kidney cancer. For the CDR3, the sequence is CASSLDFGAGKGTEAFF. The bases read TGTGCCAGCAGCTTAGACTTCGGGGCAGGGAAGGGCACTGAAGCTTTCTTT.